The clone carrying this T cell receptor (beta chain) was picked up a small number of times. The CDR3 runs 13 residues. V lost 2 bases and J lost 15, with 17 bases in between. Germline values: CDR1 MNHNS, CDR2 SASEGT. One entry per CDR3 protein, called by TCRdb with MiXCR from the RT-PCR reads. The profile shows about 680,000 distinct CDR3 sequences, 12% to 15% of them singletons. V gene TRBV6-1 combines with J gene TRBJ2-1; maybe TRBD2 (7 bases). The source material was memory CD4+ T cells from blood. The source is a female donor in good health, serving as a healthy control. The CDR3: CASSEHPGGARFF. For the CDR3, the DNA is TGTGCCAGCAGTGAACATCCGGGGGGCGCCCGGTTCTTC.